The rows below give T cell receptor beta chains drawn from one sample of a study of early T cells in non-severe SARS-CoV-2 infection. TCRdb fed the 5' RACE reads into MiXCR, producing one record per CDR3 protein. There are 85,000 to 100,000 distinct CDR3 sequences in the sample; about 13% occur only once, and 2% to 2.5% lies in the top ten. The source material was whole blood. Receptor source: an adult who was a healthcare worker with PCR-confirmed SARS-CoV-2 infection or an uninfected control (not recorded which). Each CDR3 is given with its conserved first and last residue. The D gene is left open where the match is weak. Clone size is stated in some rows and not others, as once, few, many or a class when expanded.

v_call,clone_size,j_call,d_call,cdr3_nt,cdr3_aa
TRBV11-2,.,TRBJ2-1,.,TGTGCCAGCAGCCGCCCAGTCGGCCCACTCTACTACAATGAGCAGTTCTTC,CASSRPVGPLYYNEQFF
TRBV6-6,.,TRBJ2-4,TRBD2,TGTGCCAGCAGCCTGGGACTAGCGGGGGAAAAAAACATTCAGTACTTC,CASSLGLAGEKNIQYF
TRBV23-1,many,TRBJ2-1,.,TGCGCCAGCAGTCAATACAGACTAGGGCTCAATGAGCAGTTCTTC,CASSQYRLGLNEQFF
TRBV29-1,.,TRBJ1-4,.,TGCAGCGTTGGCGGGGGTCATGAAAAACTGTTTTTT,CSVGGGHEKLFF
TRBV7-2,few,TRBJ1-2,.,TGTGCCAGCAGCTTAGGGCCACCAGCCAACTATGGCTACACCTTC,CASSLGPPANYGYTF
TRBV6-5,many,TRBJ2-1,.,TGTGCCAGCAGTTACGGGTCGCCCTGGACTAACCCCTACAATGAGCAGTTCTTC,CASSYGSPWTNPYNEQFF
TRBV3-1,many,TRBJ2-3,.,TGTGCCAGCAGCCTGCTTGCGGGGTCCACAGATACGCAGTATTTT,CASSLLAGSTDTQYF
TRBV10-2,many,TRBJ2-2,.,TGCGCCAGCAGCGTTGGACTGGGCGGGGAGCTGTTTTTT,CASSVGLGGELFF
TRBV11-2,many,TRBJ2-7,.,TGTGCCAGCAGTAACTCCGGGGCCCCCTACGAGCAGTACTTC,CASSNSGAPYEQYF
TRBV10-3,few,TRBJ2-7,.,TGTGCCATCAGTGCCGGAGGTTACGAGCAGTACTTC,CAISAGGYEQYF
TRBV4-1,many,TRBJ2-5,.,TGCGCCAGCAGCCAGGACAGAAATTCGTGGGAGACCCAGTACTTC,CASSQDRNSWETQYF
TRBV29-1,.,TRBJ1-3,.,TGCAGCGTTGGGGGAGCAGGAAACACCATATATTTT,CSVGGAGNTIYF
TRBV11-2,many,TRBJ2-3,.,TGTGCCAGCAGCTTAGCAATGGGCCCGACGTATTTT,CASSLAMGPTYF
TRBV2,.,TRBJ2-3,.,TGTGCCAGCAGTCAAGGCCAGGGCGTCGCAGATACGCAGTATTTT,CASSQGQGVADTQYF
TRBV6-2/TRBV6-3,.,TRBJ1-1,TRBD1,TGTGCCAGCAGTCGAACCCGGGACAGGAACACTGAAGCTTTCTTT,CASSRTRDRNTEAFF
TRBV29-1,.,TRBJ2-7,TRBD1,TGCAGCGCGGGACAGAACTACGAGCAGTACTTC,CSAGQNYEQYF
TRBV6-1,.,TRBJ2-7,.,TGTGCCAGCAGTGCACAGGGCCACGAGCAGTACTTC,CASSAQGHEQYF
TRBV3-1,few,TRBJ2-3,.,TGTGCCAGCAGCCAAGATGGGTTCACAGATACGCAGTATTTT,CASSQDGFTDTQYF
TRBV29-1,.,TRBJ1-3,TRBD1,TGCAGCGTTGCACCCGGGACAGGGGGTTCTGGAAACACCATATATTTT,CSVAPGTGGSGNTIYF
TRBV6-1,.,TRBJ2-2,.,TGTGCCAGCATGGTAGGAGGGGGAGGTACCGGGGAGCTGTTTTTT,CASMVGGGGTGELFF
TRBV29-1,many,TRBJ2-1,.,TGCAGCGCTCGTCACACCGGGACCCGAAATGAGCAGTTCTTC,CSARHTGTRNEQFF
TRBV5-4,few,TRBJ1-5,.,TGTGCCAGCAGCTCCTCGCCTCGTGGGGGTCAGCCCCAGCATTTT,CASSSSPRGGQPQHF
TRBV6-2/TRBV6-3,.,TRBJ1-1,.,TGTGCCAGCAGTTACTCAGGCAGGGGCCGACTAAACACTGAAGCTTTCTTT,CASSYSGRGRLNTEAFF
TRBV5-6,few,TRBJ1-6,TRBD1,TGTGCCAGCAGCTTGATCCGGGACAGTAATTCACCCCTCCACTTT,CASSLIRDSNSPLHF
TRBV7-9,few,TRBJ2-3,.,TGTGCCAACAGCCCCCCTATGAGACCGGCCAGGCAGTATTTT,CANSPPMRPARQYF
TRBV28,few,TRBJ2-5,.,TGTGCCAGCAAGGGGCCAGGTTCTTTGGAGACCCAGTACTTC,CASKGPGSLETQYF
TRBV29-1,.,TRBJ1-2,.,TGCAGCGTCGCTTATGGCTACACCTTC,CSVAYGYTF
TRBV28,many,TRBJ1-2,TRBD1,TGTGCCAGCAGTTTATTCGGGACAGGGGGCTATGGCTACACCTTC,CASSLFGTGGYGYTF
TRBV4-1,.,TRBJ1-2,TRBD1,TGCGCCAGCAGCCAAAGGGACAGGGGGCTTGATGGCTACACCTTC,CASSQRDRGLDGYTF
TRBV7-9,many,TRBJ2-1,.,TGTGCCAGCAGCTTAATCAGCGATAACTACAATGAGCAGTTCTTC,CASSLISDNYNEQFF
TRBV20-1,.,TRBJ1-6,TRBD1,TGCAGTGCCACATCCGGGACAGGGCGGTCACCCCTCCACTTT,CSATSGTGRSPLHF
TRBV6-2/TRBV6-3,many,TRBJ2-7,.,TGTGCCAGCAGTTACGGCGCCACCTACGAGCAGTACTTC,CASSYGATYEQYF
TRBV4-2,few,TRBJ1-5,TRBD1,TGTGCCAGCAGCCAAGGTTTGACAGGGACGGAGAGCAATCAGCCCCAGCATTTT,CASSQGLTGTESNQPQHF
TRBV10-3,.,TRBJ2-7,.,TGTGCCATCAGTCGAGGAAGTAACTATGGGATCCCCTACGAGCAGTACTTC,CAISRGSNYGIPYEQYF
TRBV29-1,many,TRBJ2-3,.,TGCAGCGTTGTTCGTGACACGACGCAGTATTTT,CSVVRDTTQYF
TRBV29-1,many,TRBJ2-1,.,TGCAGCGTTGGAGGGAATGATCATGAGCAGTTCTTC,CSVGGNDHEQFF
TRBV29-1,many,TRBJ1-1,TRBD1,TGCAGCGTCGGAGAGGGGGCTGGGACTGAAGCTTTCTTT,CSVGEGAGTEAFF
TRBV29-1,.,TRBJ1-4,TRBD1,TGCAGCGTCGCGACAGGGGGCAGTGAAAAACTGTTTTTT,CSVATGGSEKLFF
TRBV4-1,many,TRBJ2-3,TRBD2,TGCGCCAGCAGCGTAGACGGGAGGTATACAGATACGCAGTATTTT,CASSVDGRYTDTQYF
TRBV5-1,.,TRBJ2-2,.,TGCGCCAGCAGCTTGGCCACAGGGCGGACCGGGGAGCTGTTTTTT,CASSLATGRTGELFF
TRBV29-1,few,TRBJ1-5,TRBD1,TGCAGCGTTTGGGACAGGGACGCTCAGCCCCAGCATTTT,CSVWDRDAQPQHF
TRBV29-1,few,TRBJ2-3,.,TGCAGCGTTGAATGGGTTAAGGATACGCAGTATTTT,CSVEWVKDTQYF
TRBV5-1,many,TRBJ1-2,.,TGCGCCAGCAGCAATGCTGGGGTTGGCTACACCTTC,CASSNAGVGYTF
TRBV5-1,many,TRBJ1-2,.,TGCGCCAGCAGCTACAGTGCTAACTATGGCTACACCTTC,CASSYSANYGYTF
TRBV12-3/TRBV12-4,once,TRBJ2-4,TRBD2,TGTGCCAGCAGTTGGGGGGGAGTAGCAGGGAACATTCAGTACTTC,CASSWGGVAGNIQYF
TRBV4-1,many,TRBJ2-3,.,TGCGCCAGCAGCCTCAGCCAAGCCATTACAGATACGCAGTATTTT,CASSLSQAITDTQYF
TRBV11-2,many,TRBJ2-7,.,TGTGCCAGCAGCTTAGGCGCGGACTCCTACGAGCAGTACTTC,CASSLGADSYEQYF
TRBV12-3/TRBV12-4,many,TRBJ1-2,TRBD1,TGTGCCAGCAGTACTCGACAGGGAGCCTATGGCTACACCTTC,CASSTRQGAYGYTF
TRBV7-9,few,TRBJ2-3,TRBD2,TGTGCCAGCAGCCGTATGACTAGCGGGGGACCTCGCACAGATACGCAGTATTTT,CASSRMTSGGPRTDTQYF
TRBV7-9,few,TRBJ2-1,.,TGTGCCAGCAGCTTAGTACCCCTGGGGAATGAGCAGTTCTTC,CASSLVPLGNEQFF
TRBV27,many,TRBJ2-3,.,TGTGCCAGCAGTTTATCAGAAGAGGCAGATACGCAGTATTTT,CASSLSEEADTQYF
TRBV7-2,many,TRBJ2-7,TRBD2,TGTGCCAGCAGCTTAGCGAGCGGGGGGAACTCCTACGAGCAGTACTTC,CASSLASGGNSYEQYF
TRBV29-1,many,TRBJ2-1,.,TGCAGCGTTGACGGACAGTCTAGCTCCTACAATGAGCAGTTCTTC,CSVDGQSSSYNEQFF
TRBV5-6,.,TRBJ2-1,.,TGTGCCAGCAGCTTCGGGACTCCCCCGAATGAGCAGTTCTTC,CASSFGTPPNEQFF
TRBV3-1,many,TRBJ1-5,TRBD1,TGTGCCAGCAGCCAAGGTGGGATACAGGGTAACAGGGGGCCAGGTCGAAATAGCAATCAGCCCCAGCATTTT,CASSQGGIQGNRGPGRNSNQPQHF
TRBV11-2,few,TRBJ1-1,.,TGTGCCAGCTCCCTTCAGGGAATCACTGAAGCTTTCTTT,CASSLQGITEAFF
TRBV11-2,few,TRBJ1-1,TRBD1,TGTGCCAGCATTCGAACAGGGGTAGTGGGGACTGAAGCTTTCTTT,CASIRTGVVGTEAFF
TRBV11-2,few,TRBJ2-2,.,TGTGCCAGCAGCCCACCTCCGGGGGCCCTGGGAACCGGGGAGCTGTTTTTT,CASSPPPGALGTGELFF